This is a list of T cell receptor beta chains from one sample in a study of T cell changes during pregnancy in multiple sclerosis. Profiling relied on immunoSEQ multiplex PCR, and the TCRdb table lists in-frame clones only, not all of them. The table lists tens of thousands of clones, around 91% of them singletons. Sequenced material: peripheral blood, taken in the third trimester of pregnancy. The receptors come from a female donor in good health, enrolled as a control in a pregnancy study. The CDR3 runs from the conserved cysteine through the conserved F or W. A D gene is named only where the DNA matches it firmly. Some rows have no size entry. The others give once, few or many, or a class for an expanded clone.

V: TRBV10-3; D: TRBD2; size: NA; J: TRBJ2-3; DNA: TGTGCCATCAGTGGACCGACTAGCGGGGGGGCGACAGATACGCAGTATTTT; CDR3: CAISGPTSGGATDTQYF
V: TRBV7-2; D: TRBD1; size: NA; J: TRBJ1-6; DNA: TGTGCCAGCAGCTTAGTCGGTCCAGGGGGGAATTCACCCCTCCACTTT; CDR3: CASSLVGPGGNSPLHF
V: TRBV13; D: NA; size: NA; J: TRBJ1-1; DNA: TGTGCCAGCAGCCCCGGAAGCGCAGAACCCAACACTGAAGCTTTCTTT; CDR3: CASSPGSAEPNTEAFF
V: TRBV5-4; D: TRBD2; size: NA; J: TRBJ2-2; DNA: TGTGCCAGCAGCCTGGGACTAGCGGTGAACACCGGGGAGCTGTTTTTT; CDR3: CASSLGLAVNTGELFF
V: TRBV7-6; D: NA; size: NA; J: TRBJ2-1; DNA: TGTGCCAGCAGCCGGGACTTTAGTGATGAGCAGTTCTTC; CDR3: CASSRDFSDEQFF
V: TRBV19; D: NA; size: NA; J: TRBJ2-5; DNA: TGTGCCAGTAGTATGCACGCGGGCCTCCGAGGAGAGACCCAGTACTTC; CDR3: CASSMHAGLRGETQYF
V: TRBV19; D: NA; size: NA; J: TRBJ1-2; DNA: TGTGCCAGTAGTCCGGGGGGGGTTGGGTATGGCTACACCTTC; CDR3: CASSPGGVGYGYTF
V: TRBV5-1; D: TRBD2; size: NA; J: TRBJ2-3; DNA: TGCGCCAGCAGCGGAGCGGGAGGAACCCCAGATACGCAGTATTTT; CDR3: CASSGAGGTPDTQYF
V: TRBV5-5; D: TRBD1; size: once; J: TRBJ1-5; DNA: TGTGCCAGCAGCGCCTCCGGGACAGGGAATCAGCCCCAGCATTTT; CDR3: CASSASGTGNQPQHF
V: TRBV7-2; D: TRBD2; size: NA; J: TRBJ2-5; DNA: TGTGCCAGCAGCTTAGGACAGCGGGGGGGGCAAGAGACCCAGTACTTC; CDR3: CASSLGQRGGQETQYF
V: TRBV19; D: NA; size: once; J: TRBJ1-5; DNA: TGTGCCAGTAGCCAAGAATGGGGGAGGAATCAGCCCCAGCATTTT; CDR3: CASSQEWGRNQPQHF
V: TRBV28; D: NA; size: NA; J: TRBJ1-5; DNA: TGTGCCAGCAGGGTGGCAGCTGATGGAGGAGGTAGACAGCCCCAGCATTTT; CDR3: CASRVAADGGGRQPQHF
V: TRBV5-1; D: TRBD2; size: NA; J: TRBJ2-1; DNA: TGCGCCAGCAGCGGTAGCGGGGTCTCCTACAATGAGCAGTTCTTC; CDR3: CASSGSGVSYNEQFF
V: TRBV5-1; D: NA; size: NA; J: TRBJ1-1; DNA: TGCGCCAGCAGCTTGGCCTCTGGGGGCAACACTGAAGCTTTCTTT; CDR3: CASSLASGGNTEAFF
V: TRBV6-1; D: NA; size: NA; J: TRBJ1-1; DNA: TGTGCCACCTCAGGGGTCTGGGTAAACGCTGAAGCTTTCTTT; CDR3: CATSGVWVNAEAFF
V: TRBV6-5; D: NA; size: NA; J: TRBJ1-1; DNA: TGTGCCAGCAGTTACTTGAAGAGGGAGGGTACTGAAGCTTTCTTT; CDR3: CASSYLKREGTEAFF
V: TRBV29-1; D: TRBD2; size: NA; J: TRBJ2-3; DNA: TGCAGCGTTGAAGATACCCGACTAGCGGGGAGCTACAAAGTTACTTACACAGATACGCAGTATTTT; CDR3: CSVEDTRLAGSYKVTYTDTQYF
V: TRBV18; D: TRBD1; size: NA; J: TRBJ2-7; DNA: TGTGCCAGCTCACCGGGACAGGACGCCTCCTACGAGCAGTACTTC; CDR3: CASSPGQDASYEQYF
V: TRBV6-5; D: NA; size: NA; J: TRBJ2-3; DNA: TGTGCCAGCAGTTTCTCGGGGGCCGACACAGATACGCAGTATTTT; CDR3: CASSFSGADTDTQYF
V: TRBV18; D: NA; size: once; J: TRBJ2-5; DNA: TGTGCCAGCTCACCACCCGAGGGCATGGAGACCCAGTACTTC; CDR3: CASSPPEGMETQYF
V: TRBV6-1; D: TRBD2; size: NA; J: TRBJ2-7; DNA: TGTGCCAGCAGTGAAGCGGGAGGGCCTTACGAGCAGTACTTC; CDR3: CASSEAGGPYEQYF
V: TRBV5-1; D: NA; size: NA; J: TRBJ2-5; DNA: TGCGCCAGCAGCTCCATCATGGCCGGGGAGACCCAGTACTTC; CDR3: CASSSIMAGETQYF
V: TRBV5-6; D: TRBD1; size: NA; J: TRBJ1-1; DNA: TGTGCCAGCAGCTTCTCTACAGGGGCGGTTGAAGCTTTCTTT; CDR3: CASSFSTGAVEAFF
V: TRBV7-2; D: TRBD1; size: NA; J: TRBJ2-7; DNA: TGTGCCAGCAGTTTAGACAGGGGGGCTAAATACGAGCAGTACTTC; CDR3: CASSLDRGAKYEQYF
V: TRBV27; D: TRBD2; size: NA; J: TRBJ2-5; DNA: TGTGCCAGCAGTCTCTCTAGCGGAGGGACTAAAGAGACCCAGTACTTC; CDR3: CASSLSSGGTKETQYF
V: TRBV27; D: NA; size: NA; J: TRBJ1-1; DNA: TGTGCCAGCAGTACTGAGGGTACGTCGAACACTGAAGCTTTCTTT; CDR3: CASSTEGTSNTEAFF
V: TRBV5-1; D: NA; size: NA; J: TRBJ2-3; DNA: TGCGCCAGCAGCCCACTTAGCACAGATACGCAGTATTTT; CDR3: CASSPLSTDTQYF
V: TRBV6-1; D: TRBD2; size: NA; J: TRBJ2-7; DNA: TGTGCCAGCAGTGGACTAGCGGGAGTGAGGGCCTTTAGCTCCTACGAGCAGTACTTC; CDR3: CASSGLAGVRAFSSYEQYF
V: TRBV7-8; D: TRBD2; size: NA; J: TRBJ2-1; DNA: TGTGCCAGCAGCTTAGCGGGACTAGCGGGAGCCCCTCGGAATGAGCAGTTCTTC; CDR3: CASSLAGLAGAPRNEQFF
V: TRBV7-8; D: NA; size: NA; J: TRBJ1-1; DNA: TGTGCCAGCAGCTTAGGAGGCCTGAGGAAGACCACTGAAGCTTTCTTT; CDR3: CASSLGGLRKTTEAFF
V: TRBV7-2; D: TRBD1; size: NA; J: TRBJ1-5; DNA: TGTGCCAGCAGCTTGGGACAGGGGGCGGGTTTGGCCCAGCATTTT; CDR3: CASSLGQGAGLAQHF
V: TRBV19; D: TRBD2; size: NA; J: TRBJ2-1; DNA: TGTGCCAGTAGTATAGAAGTCGGGACTAGGGGCTACAATGAGCAGTTCTTC; CDR3: CASSIEVGTRGYNEQFF
V: TRBV30; D: NA; size: NA; J: TRBJ2-2; DNA: TGTGCGACGAGTGCGGGATACGGTTCCGGGGAGCTGTTTTTT; CDR3: CATSAGYGSGELFF
V: TRBV7-2; D: TRBD2; size: once; J: TRBJ2-5; DNA: TGTGCCAGCAGTTACATAGCGGGGCGGGGAGAGACCCAGTACTTC; CDR3: CASSYIAGRGETQYF
V: TRBV4-2; D: TRBD2; size: NA; J: TRBJ2-7; DNA: TGTGCCAGCAGCCAAGATGATGGTAGCGGGGGTCTCGAGCAGTACTTC; CDR3: CASSQDDGSGGLEQYF
V: TRBV30; D: TRBD1; size: NA; J: TRBJ1-2; DNA: TGTGCCTGGAGTGTACGAACAGGGGGCGCGGGTGGCTACACCTTC; CDR3: CAWSVRTGGAGGYTF
V: TRBV11-2; D: NA; size: NA; J: TRBJ1-1; DNA: TGTGCCAGCAGCCCGGTGGGGGCTCTGGGCACTGAAGCTTTCTTT; CDR3: CASSPVGALGTEAFF
V: TRBV7-9; D: NA; size: NA; J: TRBJ1-6; DNA: TGTGCCAGCAGCTCCACGGGGGGACACGGGAATTCACCCCTCCACTTT; CDR3: CASSSTGGHGNSPLHF
V: TRBV6-5; D: NA; size: NA; J: TRBJ2-1; DNA: TGTGCCAGCAGATATGATCAGGGAAATGAGCAGTTCTTC; CDR3: CASRYDQGNEQFF
V: TRBV19; D: TRBD1; size: NA; J: TRBJ2-5; DNA: TGTGCCAGTAGTTTCGACAGGGGCACGACCCAGTACTTC; CDR3: CASSFDRGTTQYF
V: TRBV4-1; D: TRBD1; size: NA; J: TRBJ2-1; DNA: TGCGCCAGCAGCCCCGGGACAGGGAGGGATCTTGAGCAGTTCTTC; CDR3: CASSPGTGRDLEQFF
V: TRBV18; D: NA; size: NA; J: TRBJ1-5; DNA: TGTGCCAGCTCTCCAGAGACACGTAGCAATCAGCCCCAGCATTTT; CDR3: CASSPETRSNQPQHF
V: TRBV19; D: TRBD1; size: once; J: TRBJ2-4; DNA: TGTGCCAGTAGCCAATCGGGACAGCAAAACATTCAGTACTTC; CDR3: CASSQSGQQNIQYF
V: TRBV5-1; D: NA; size: NA; J: TRBJ1-2; DNA: TGCGCCAGCAGCTTGGCACTACAGGGCCATGGCTACACCTTC; CDR3: CASSLALQGHGYTF
V: TRBV6-4; D: NA; size: medium-sized; J: TRBJ1-5; DNA: TGTGCCAGCAGTGAGGGAGGGAGAAGGATGGGCAATCAGCCCCAGCATTTT; CDR3: CASSEGGRRMGNQPQHF
V: TRBV18; D: NA; size: NA; J: TRBJ1-2; DNA: TGTGCCAGCTCACCAATCCCGGAGAGAGGCTACACCTTC; CDR3: CASSPIPERGYTF